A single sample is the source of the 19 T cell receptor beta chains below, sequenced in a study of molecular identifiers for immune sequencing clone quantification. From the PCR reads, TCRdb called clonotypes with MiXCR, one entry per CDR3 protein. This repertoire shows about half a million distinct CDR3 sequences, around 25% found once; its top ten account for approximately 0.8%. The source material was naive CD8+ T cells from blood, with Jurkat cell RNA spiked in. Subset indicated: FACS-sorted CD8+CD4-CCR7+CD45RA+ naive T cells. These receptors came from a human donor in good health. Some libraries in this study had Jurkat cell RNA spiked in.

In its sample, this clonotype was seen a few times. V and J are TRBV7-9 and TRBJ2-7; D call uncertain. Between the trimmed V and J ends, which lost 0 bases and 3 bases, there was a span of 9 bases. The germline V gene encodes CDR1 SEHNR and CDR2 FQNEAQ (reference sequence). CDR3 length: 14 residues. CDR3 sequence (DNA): TGTGCCAGCAGCTTAGCGGGCAGCCTCTACGAGCAGTACTTC. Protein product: CASSLAGSLYEQYF.

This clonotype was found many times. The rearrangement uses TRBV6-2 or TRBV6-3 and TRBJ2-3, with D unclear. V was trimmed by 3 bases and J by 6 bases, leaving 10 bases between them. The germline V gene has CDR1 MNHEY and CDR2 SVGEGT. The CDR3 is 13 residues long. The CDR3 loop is CASSYGQRDTQYF. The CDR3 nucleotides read TGTGCCAGCAGTTATGGGCAACGGGATACGCAGTATTTT.

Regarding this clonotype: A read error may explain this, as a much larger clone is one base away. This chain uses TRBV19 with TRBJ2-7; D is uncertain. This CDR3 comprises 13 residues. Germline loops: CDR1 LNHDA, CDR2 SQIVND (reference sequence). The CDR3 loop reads CDSSIVGSAEQYF. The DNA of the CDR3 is TGTGACAGTAGTATTGTGGGGTCGGCCGAGCAGTACTTC.

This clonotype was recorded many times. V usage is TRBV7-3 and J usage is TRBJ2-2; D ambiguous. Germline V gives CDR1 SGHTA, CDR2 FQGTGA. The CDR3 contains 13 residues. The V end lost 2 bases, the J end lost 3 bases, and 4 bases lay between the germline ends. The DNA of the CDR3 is TGTGCCAGCAGCTTACTAGACACCGGGGAGCTGTTTTTT. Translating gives CASSLLDTGELFF.

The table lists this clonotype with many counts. The CDR3, as DNA: TGCAGTGCTAGGGGGCCAGCGGGAGGGACCTACGAGCAGTACTTC. This codes for CSARGPAGGTYEQYF. The chain employs TRBV20-1 and TRBJ2-7; 10 bases map to TRBD2. Losses at the gene ends were 3 bases for V and 2 bases for J; bases not matched to a gene: 7. The CDR3 contains 15 residues. CDR1 DFQATT and CDR2 SNEGSKA come from the germline V gene (reference sequence).

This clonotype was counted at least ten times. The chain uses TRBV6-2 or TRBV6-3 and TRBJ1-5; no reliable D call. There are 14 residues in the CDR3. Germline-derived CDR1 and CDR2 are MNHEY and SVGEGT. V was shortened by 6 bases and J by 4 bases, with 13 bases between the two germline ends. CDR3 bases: TGTGCCAGCAGCAACAGAATCGGGAATCAGCCCCAGCATTTT. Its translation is CASSNRIGNQPQHF.

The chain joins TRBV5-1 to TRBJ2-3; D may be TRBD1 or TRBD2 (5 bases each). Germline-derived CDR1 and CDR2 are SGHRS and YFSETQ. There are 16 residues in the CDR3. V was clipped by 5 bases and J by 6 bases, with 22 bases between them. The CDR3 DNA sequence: TGCGCCAGCAGTTCGGACGAGGGGCCCGAACAGGATACGCAGTATTTT. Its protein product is CASSSDEGPEQDTQYF.

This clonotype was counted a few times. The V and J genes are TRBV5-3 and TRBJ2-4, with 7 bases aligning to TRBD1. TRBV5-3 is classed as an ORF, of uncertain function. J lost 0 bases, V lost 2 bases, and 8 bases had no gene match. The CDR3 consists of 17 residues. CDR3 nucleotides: TGTGCCAGAAGCTTTAAGAGACAGGGTCAAGCCAAAAACATTCAGTACTTC. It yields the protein CARSFKRQGQAKNIQYF.

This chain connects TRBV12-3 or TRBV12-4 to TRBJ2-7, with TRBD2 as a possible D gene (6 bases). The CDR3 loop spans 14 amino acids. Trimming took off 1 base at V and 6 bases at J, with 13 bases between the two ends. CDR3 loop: CASSLVSSSVEQYF. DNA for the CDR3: TGTGCCAGCAGTTTAGTTTCTTCTAGCGTCGAGCAGTACTTC.

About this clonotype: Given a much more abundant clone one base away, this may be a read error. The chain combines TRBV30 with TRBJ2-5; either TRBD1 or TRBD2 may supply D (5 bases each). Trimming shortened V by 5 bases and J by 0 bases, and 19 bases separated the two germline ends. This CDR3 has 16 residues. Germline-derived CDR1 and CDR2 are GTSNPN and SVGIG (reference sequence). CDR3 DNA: TGTGCCTGGGGTGAACCGGGACCGACGTACCAAGAGACCCAGTACTTC. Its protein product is CAWGEPGPTYQETQYF.

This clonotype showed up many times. The CDR3 DNA reads as TGCGCCAGCAGCTTGGGGTTAGGGCGAATCTACGAGCAGTACTTC. Encoded protein: CASSLGLGRIYEQYF. V usage is TRBV5-1 and J usage is TRBJ2-7; D not resolved. Trimming removed 0 bases from V and 3 bases from J, with 13 bases in between. The germline CDR1 and CDR2 sequences are SGHRS and YFSETQ. The CDR3 spans 15 residues.

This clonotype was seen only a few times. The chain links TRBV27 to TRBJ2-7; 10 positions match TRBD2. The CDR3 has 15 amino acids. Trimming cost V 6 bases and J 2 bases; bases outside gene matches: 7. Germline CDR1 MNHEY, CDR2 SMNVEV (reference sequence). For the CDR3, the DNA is TGTGCCAGCAGATTACTAGCGGGATCTACCTACGAGCAGTACTTC. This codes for CASRLLAGSTYEQYF.

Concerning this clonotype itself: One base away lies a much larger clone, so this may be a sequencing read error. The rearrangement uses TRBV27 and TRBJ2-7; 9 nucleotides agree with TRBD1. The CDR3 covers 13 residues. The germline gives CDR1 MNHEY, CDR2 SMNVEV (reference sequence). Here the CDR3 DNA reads TGTGCCAGCAGTCCCGGGACAGGGACCGAGCTGTACTTC. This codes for CASSPGTGTELYF.

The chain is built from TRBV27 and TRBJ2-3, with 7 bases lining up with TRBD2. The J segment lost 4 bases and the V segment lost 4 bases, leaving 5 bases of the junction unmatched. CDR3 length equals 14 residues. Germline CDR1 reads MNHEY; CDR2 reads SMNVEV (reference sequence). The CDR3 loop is CASSSAGVPDTQYF. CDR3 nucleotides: TGTGCCAGCAGTTCGGCGGGAGTTCCAGATACGCAGTATTTT.

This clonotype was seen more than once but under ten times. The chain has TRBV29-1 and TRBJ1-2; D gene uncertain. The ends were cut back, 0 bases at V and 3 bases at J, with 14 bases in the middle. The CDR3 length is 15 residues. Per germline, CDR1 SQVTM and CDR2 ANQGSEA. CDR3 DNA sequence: TGCAGCGTTGAAGAATGGGAGCGGCGGTACTATGGCTACACCTTC. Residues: CSVEEWERRYYGYTF.

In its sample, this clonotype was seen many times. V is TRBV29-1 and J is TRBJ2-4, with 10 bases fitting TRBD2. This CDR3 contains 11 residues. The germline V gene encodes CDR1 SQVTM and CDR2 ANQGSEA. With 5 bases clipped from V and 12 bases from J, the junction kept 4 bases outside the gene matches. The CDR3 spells CSVWTSGTQYF. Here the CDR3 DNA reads TGCAGCGTTTGGACTAGCGGCACTCAGTACTTC.

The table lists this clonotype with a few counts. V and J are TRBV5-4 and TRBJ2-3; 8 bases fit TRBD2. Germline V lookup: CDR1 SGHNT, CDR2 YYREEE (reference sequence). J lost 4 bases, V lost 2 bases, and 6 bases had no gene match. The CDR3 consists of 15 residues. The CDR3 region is CASSFRGGAADTQYF. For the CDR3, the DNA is TGTGCCAGCAGCTTTCGGGGGGGGGCGGCAGATACGCAGTATTTT.

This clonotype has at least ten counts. In DNA, the CDR3 is TGTGCCAGCAGCCTACAAGGGGATATCACTGAAGCTTTCTTT. Its protein product is CASSLQGDITEAFF. The J gene is TRBJ1-1, the V gene TRBV6-5; TRBD1 might be the D (5 bases). Trimming pared 6 bases from V and 4 bases from J, leaving 15 bases between. The CDR3 sequence is 14 residues long. CDR1 MNHEY and CDR2 SVGAGI come from the germline V gene.

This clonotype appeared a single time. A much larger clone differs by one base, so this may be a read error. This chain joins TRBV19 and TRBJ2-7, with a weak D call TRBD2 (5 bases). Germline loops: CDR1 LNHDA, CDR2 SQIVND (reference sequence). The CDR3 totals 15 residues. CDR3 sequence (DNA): TGTGCCAGTAGTACCCCAACGGGGATACCCTACGAGCGGTACTTC. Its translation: CASSTPTGIPYERYF.